These 6 T cell receptor beta chains originate from one sample sequenced in a study of identical twins. MiXCR, applied by TCRdb to the 5' RACE reads, yields one record per CDR3 protein. The data contain about 700,000 distinct CDR3 sequences, approximately 6% of them seen just once; the ten biggest clones take up around 1.9%. The sample was naive T cells sorted from blood. All receptors derive from a man aged 18-30 years in good health.

This clonotype was seen at least ten times. The J gene is TRBJ2-5, the V gene TRBV9, with TRBD1 as a possible D gene (5 bases). The CDR3 runs 16 residues. Germline-derived CDR1 and CDR2 are SGDLS and YYNGEE. Trimming removed 0 bases from V and 4 bases from J, with 16 bases in between. DNA for the CDR3: TGTGCCAGCAGCGTAGCTCTAAGAGACAGCCTAGAGACCCAGTACTTC. Amino acid sequence: CASSVALRDSLETQYF. Full variable domain (remainder filled in from reference TRBV9 and TRBJ2-5): DSGVTQTPKHLITATGQRVTLRCSPRSGDLSVYWYQQSLDQGLQFLIQYYNGEERAKGNILERFSAQQFPDLHSELNLSSLELGDSALYFCASSVALRDSLETQYFGPGTRLLVL.

This clonotype was seen just once. The genes are TRBV4-1 and TRBJ2-5, with unresolved D. The V gene lost 5 bases and the J gene lost 1 base, with 11 bases spanning the gap. This CDR3 comprises 14 residues. Germline V gene lookup returns CDR1 MGHRA and CDR2 YSYEKL. The CDR3 DNA sequence: TGCGCCAGCAGCGAAGGCCCTAGCCAAGAGACCCAGTACTTC. Its translation is CASSEGPSQETQYF.

This clonotype was detected ten times or more. This sequence joins TRBV6-1 and TRBJ2-7; D might be TRBD1 (6 bases). V was cut by 7 bases and J by 0 bases, with 10 bases left in between. Per germline, CDR1 MNHNS and CDR2 SASEGT. The CDR3 runs 13 residues. The CDR3 DNA reads as TGTGCCAGCAAAAAGACAGGCTCCTACGAGCAGTACTTC. Translation: CASKKTGSYEQYF.

In DNA form, the CDR3 reads TGTGCCAGCAGTTTAATGGGTGAGCAGTTCTTC. It codes for CASSLMGEQFF. V and J are TRBV7-8 and TRBJ2-1; D uncertain. There are 11 residues in the CDR3. V lost 6 bases and J lost 9, with 9 bases in between. Germline V gene lookup returns CDR1 SGHVS and CDR2 FQNEAQ.

The chain carries TRBV7-3 and TRBJ2-1, with D uncertain. Germline CDR1 and CDR2: SGHTA and FQGTGA. V was cut by 4 bases and J by 0 bases, with 13 bases left in between. This CDR3 has 16 residues. The CDR3 DNA reads TGTGCCAGCAGCTCCCCGATCGGCGGCTCCTACAATGAGCAGTTCTTC. The encoded protein is CASSSPIGGSYNEQFF. The whole variable domain, remainder taken from reference TRBV7-3 and TRBJ2-1, is GAGVSQTPSNKVTEKGKYVELRCDPISGHTALYWYRQSLGQGPEFLIYFQGTGAADDSGLPNDRFFAVRPEGSVSTLKIQRTERGDSAVYLCASSSPIGGSYNEQFFGPGTRLTVL.

The sample holds many counts of this clonotype. The chain is built from TRBV27 and TRBJ2-1; 11 nucleotides match TRBD2. The junction had 8 bases not matched to a gene; V was cut back by 9 bases and J by 7 bases. The CDR3 sequence is 14 residues long. CDR1 is MNHEY, CDR2 SMNVEV, per germline (reference sequence). CDR3 loop: CASLAGGIDNEQFF. DNA for the CDR3: TGTGCCAGTCTAGCGGGAGGTATTGATAATGAGCAGTTCTTC.